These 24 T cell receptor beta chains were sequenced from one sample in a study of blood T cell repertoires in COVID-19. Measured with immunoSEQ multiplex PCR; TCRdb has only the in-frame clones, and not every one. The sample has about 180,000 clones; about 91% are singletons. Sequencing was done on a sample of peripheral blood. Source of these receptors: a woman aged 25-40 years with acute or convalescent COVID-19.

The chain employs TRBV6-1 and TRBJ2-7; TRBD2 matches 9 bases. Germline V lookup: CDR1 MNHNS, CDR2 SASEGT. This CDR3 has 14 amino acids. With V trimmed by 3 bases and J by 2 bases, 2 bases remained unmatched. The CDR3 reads CASSDLAGPYEQYF. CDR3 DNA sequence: TGTGCCAGCAGTGATCTAGCGGGACCCTACGAGCAGTACTTC.

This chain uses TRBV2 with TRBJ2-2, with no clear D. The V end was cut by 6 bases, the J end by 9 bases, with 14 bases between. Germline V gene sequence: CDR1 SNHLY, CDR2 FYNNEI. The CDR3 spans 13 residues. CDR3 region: CASSNRAVWELFF. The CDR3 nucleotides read TGTGCCAGCAGCAATCGTGCGGTTTGGGAGCTGTTTTTT.

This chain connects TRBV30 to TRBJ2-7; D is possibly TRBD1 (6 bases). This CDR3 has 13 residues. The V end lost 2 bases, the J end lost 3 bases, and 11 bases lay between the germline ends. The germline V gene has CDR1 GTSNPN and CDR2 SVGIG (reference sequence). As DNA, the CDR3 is TGTGCCTGGAGTACCGGGACACTCTACGAGCAGTACTTC. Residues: CAWSTGTLYEQYF.

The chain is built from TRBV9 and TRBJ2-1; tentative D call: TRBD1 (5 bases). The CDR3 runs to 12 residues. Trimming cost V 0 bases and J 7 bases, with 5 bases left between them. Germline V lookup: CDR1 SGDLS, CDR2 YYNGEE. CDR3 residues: CASSVEGNEQFF. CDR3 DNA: TGTGCCAGCAGCGTAGAGGGGAATGAGCAGTTCTTC.

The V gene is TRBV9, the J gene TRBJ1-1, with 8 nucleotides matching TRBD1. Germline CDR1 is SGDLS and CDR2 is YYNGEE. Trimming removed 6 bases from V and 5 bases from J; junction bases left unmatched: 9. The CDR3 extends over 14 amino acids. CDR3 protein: CASTQGQGETEAFF. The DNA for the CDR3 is TGTGCCAGCACGCAAGGACAGGGTGAGACTGAAGCTTTCTTT.

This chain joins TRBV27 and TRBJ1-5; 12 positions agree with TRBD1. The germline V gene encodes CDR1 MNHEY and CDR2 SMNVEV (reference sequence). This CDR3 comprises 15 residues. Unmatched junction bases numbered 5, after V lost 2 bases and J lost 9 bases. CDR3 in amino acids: CASSLGTGGRVPQHF. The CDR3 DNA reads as TGTGCCAGCAGTTTAGGGACAGGGGGCCGCGTGCCCCAGCATTTT.

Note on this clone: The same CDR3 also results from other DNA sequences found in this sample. The CDR3 here is CASSLLAGSGDTQYF. The CDR3 coding sequence is TGCGCCAGCAGCTTACTAGCGGGAAGCGGAGATACGCAGTATTTT. This chain links TRBV5-1 with TRBJ2-3, with TRBD2 identical over 10 bases. The V gene's germline CDR1 is SGHRS and CDR2 YFSETQ. CDR3 length: 15 residues. J was trimmed by 5 bases and V by 2 bases; bases with no gene match: 5.

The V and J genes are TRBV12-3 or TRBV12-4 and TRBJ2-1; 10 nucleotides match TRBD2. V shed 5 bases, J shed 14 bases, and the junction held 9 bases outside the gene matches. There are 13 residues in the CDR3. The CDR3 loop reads CASSLSGTSEKFF. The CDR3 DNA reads TGTGCCAGCAGTCTGAGCGGGACTAGCGAGAAGTTCTTC.

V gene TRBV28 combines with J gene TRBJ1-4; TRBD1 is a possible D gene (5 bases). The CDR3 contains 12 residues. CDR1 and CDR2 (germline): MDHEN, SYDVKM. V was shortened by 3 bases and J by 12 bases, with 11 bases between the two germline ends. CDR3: CASSFIPGQLFF. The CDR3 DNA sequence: TGTGCCAGCAGTTTTATACCAGGGCAACTGTTTTTT.

The CDR3 is CASSLDSDEQFF. CDR3 bases: TGTGCCAGCAGCTTAGACTCCGATGAGCAGTTCTTC. This rearrangement joins TRBV11-3 to TRBJ2-1; no reliable D call. Deletions cut 0 bases from V and 8 bases from J, with 5 bases between. Germline V gene lookup returns CDR1 SGHNT and CDR2 YENEEA. CDR3 length equals 12 residues.

The CDR3 bases are TGTGCCAGCAGCCCCAGGACTAGCGGGAGGAGCGAGCAGTACTTC. Protein product: CASSPRTSGRSEQYF. This chain uses TRBV9 with TRBJ2-7; the match to TRBD2 covers 14 bases. This CDR3 has 15 residues. Germline loops: CDR1 SGDLS, CDR2 YYNGEE. V gave up 4 bases and J gave up 6 bases; unmatched junction bases: 6.

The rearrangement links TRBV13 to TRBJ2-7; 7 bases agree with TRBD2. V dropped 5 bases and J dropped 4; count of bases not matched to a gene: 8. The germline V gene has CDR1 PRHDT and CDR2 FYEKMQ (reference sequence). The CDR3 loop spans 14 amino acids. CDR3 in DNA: TGTGCCAGCAGCCCGCGGGGGTATGGTTACGAGCAGTACTTC. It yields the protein CASSPRGYGYEQYF.

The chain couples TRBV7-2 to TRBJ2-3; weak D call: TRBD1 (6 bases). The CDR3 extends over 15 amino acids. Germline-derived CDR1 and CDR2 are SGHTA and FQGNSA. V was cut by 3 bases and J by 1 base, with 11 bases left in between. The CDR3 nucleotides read TGTGCCAGCAGCTTCCGTCCAGGGGGCACAGATACGCAGTATTTT. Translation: CASSFRPGGTDTQYF.

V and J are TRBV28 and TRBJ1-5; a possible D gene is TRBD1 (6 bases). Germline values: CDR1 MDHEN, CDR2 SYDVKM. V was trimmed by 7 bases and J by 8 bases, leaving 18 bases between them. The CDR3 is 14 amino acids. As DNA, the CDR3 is TGTGCCAGCAAGGGTCCAGGGGCTTGGGAGCCCCAGCATTTT. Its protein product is CASKGPGAWEPQHF.

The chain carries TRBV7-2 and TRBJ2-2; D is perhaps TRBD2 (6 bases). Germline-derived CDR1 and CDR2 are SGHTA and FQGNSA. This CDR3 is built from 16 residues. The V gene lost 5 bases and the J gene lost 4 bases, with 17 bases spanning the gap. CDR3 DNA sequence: TGTGCCAGCAGCCCGAACCGGAGGGCGGGCACCGGGGAGCTGTTTTTT. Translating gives CASSPNRRAGTGELFF.

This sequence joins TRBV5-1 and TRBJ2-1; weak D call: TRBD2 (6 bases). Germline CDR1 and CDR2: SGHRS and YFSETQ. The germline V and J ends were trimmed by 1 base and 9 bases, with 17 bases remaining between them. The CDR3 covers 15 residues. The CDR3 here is CASSLSPGEGTEQFF. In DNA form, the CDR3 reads TGCGCCAGCAGCTTGTCACCGGGAGAGGGTACTGAGCAGTTCTTC.

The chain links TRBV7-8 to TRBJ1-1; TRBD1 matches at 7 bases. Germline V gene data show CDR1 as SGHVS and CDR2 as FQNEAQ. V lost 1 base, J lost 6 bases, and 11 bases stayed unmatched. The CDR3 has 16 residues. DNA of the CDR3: TGTGCCAGCAGCTTAGGTAGGGGGCGTCTGGGTGCTGAAGCTTTCTTT. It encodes CASSLGRGRLGAEAFF.

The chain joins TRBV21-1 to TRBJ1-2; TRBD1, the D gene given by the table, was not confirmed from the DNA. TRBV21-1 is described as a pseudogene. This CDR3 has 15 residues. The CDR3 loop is CAKSQDRGRNYGYTF. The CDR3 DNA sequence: TGTGCCAAATCCCAAGACAGGGGGCGGAACTATGGCTACACCTTC.

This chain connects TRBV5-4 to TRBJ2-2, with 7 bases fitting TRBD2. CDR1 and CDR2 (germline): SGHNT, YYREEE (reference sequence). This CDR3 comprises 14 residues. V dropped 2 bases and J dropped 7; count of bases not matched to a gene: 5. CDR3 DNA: TGTGCCAGCAGCTTCCTGCTAGCGGACGGGGAGCTGTTTTTT. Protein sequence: CASSFLLADGELFF.

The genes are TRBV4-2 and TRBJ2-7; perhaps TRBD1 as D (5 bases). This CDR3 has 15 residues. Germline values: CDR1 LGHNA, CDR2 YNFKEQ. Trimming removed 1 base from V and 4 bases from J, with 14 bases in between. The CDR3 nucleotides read TGTGCCAGCAGCCAAGCCACAGGTAGCTTATACGAGCAGTACTTC. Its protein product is CASSQATGSLYEQYF.

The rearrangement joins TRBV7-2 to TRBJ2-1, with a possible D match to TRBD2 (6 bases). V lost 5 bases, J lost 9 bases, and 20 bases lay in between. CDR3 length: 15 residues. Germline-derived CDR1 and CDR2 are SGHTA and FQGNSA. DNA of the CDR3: TGTGCCAGCAGCCAGCTGGGGCGGGAATCCGGTGAGCAGTTCTTC. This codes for CASSQLGRESGEQFF.

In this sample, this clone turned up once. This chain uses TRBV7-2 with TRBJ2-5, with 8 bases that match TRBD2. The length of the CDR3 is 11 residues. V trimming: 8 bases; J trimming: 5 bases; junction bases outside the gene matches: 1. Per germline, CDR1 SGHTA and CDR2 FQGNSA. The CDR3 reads CASQRGETQYF. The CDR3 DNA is TGTGCCAGCCAGCGGGGGGAGACCCAGTACTTC.

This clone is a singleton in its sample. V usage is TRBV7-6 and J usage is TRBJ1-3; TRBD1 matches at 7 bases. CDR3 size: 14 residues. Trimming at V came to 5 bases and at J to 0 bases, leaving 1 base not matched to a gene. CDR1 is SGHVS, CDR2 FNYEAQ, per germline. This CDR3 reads CASSPGGSGNTIYF. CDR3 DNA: TGTGCCAGCAGCCCAGGGGGCTCTGGAAACACCATATATTTT.

The DNA for the CDR3 is TGTGCCATCAGTAAATCAAAGGGACTAGCGGAGGGAGCCGAGCAGTACTTC. As protein: CAISKSKGLAEGAEQYF. The J gene is TRBJ2-7, the V gene TRBV10-3; 11 bases are a match to TRBD2. The CDR3 is 17 amino acids. Germline-derived CDR1 and CDR2 are ENHRY and SYGVKD. V lost 5 bases, J lost 6 bases, and 15 bases stayed unmatched.